A single sample gave rise to the 4 T cell receptor beta chains below, sequenced in a study of blood T cell repertoires in COVID-19 (dated by TCRdb to the early 2020s). To prepare the library, the immunoSEQ multiplex PCR assay was applied. Not all clones reach the TCRdb copy of this immuneACCESS table, which keeps in-frame sequences only. Checked studies attribute under half of the gap to unresolved V genes and leave the rest unexplained. This sample has over 100,000 clones in its table, and more than 80% of those were observed once. Around 1.1% of the sample is taken by the ten largest. Material for sequencing was peripheral blood. The receptors come from a human donor in a cohort sampled during active COVID-19.

The V gene is TRBV27, the J gene TRBJ2-7; 7 positions agree with TRBD2. Germline V CDR1 and CDR2: MNHEY, SMNVEV (reference sequence). Trimming took 3 bases from V and 2 from J; bases not matched to a gene: 4. The CDR3 totals 14 residues. The chain's CDR3 is CASSFWGGTYEQYF. CDR3 sequence (DNA): TGTGCCAGCAGTTTTTGGGGGGGAACCTACGAGCAGTACTTC.

The chain employs TRBV7-9 and TRBJ1-2; perhaps TRBD1 as D (5 bases). The V end lost 3 bases, the J end lost 3 bases, and 11 bases lay between the germline ends. The CDR3 is made up of 14 amino acids. Germline values: CDR1 SEHNR, CDR2 FQNEAQ (reference sequence). The CDR3: CASSLGAGDYGYTF. CDR3 nucleotide sequence: TGTGCCAGCAGCTTGGGAGCGGGGGACTATGGCTACACCTTC.

V and J are TRBV24-1 and TRBJ1-2; 11 nucleotides agree with TRBD1. The CDR3 loop spans 14 amino acids. Germline V CDR1 and CDR2: KGHDR, SFDVKD. V trimming: 4 bases; J trimming: 8 bases; junction bases outside the gene matches: 5. The CDR3 is CATSEKDRGRGYTF. The CDR3 nucleotides read TGTGCCACCAGTGAAAAGGACAGGGGGCGAGGCTACACCTTC.

This clone was found once. V gene TRBV7-7 combines with J gene TRBJ2-5; 7 nucleotides line up with TRBD1. With 1 base clipped from V and 2 bases from J, the junction kept 4 bases outside the gene matches. The V gene's germline CDR1 is SSHAT and CDR2 FNYEAQ (reference sequence). The CDR3 sequence is 15 residues long. The CDR3 spells CASSLGRGQQETQYF. CDR3 DNA: TGTGCCAGCAGCTTAGGCCGGGGACAGCAAGAGACCCAGTACTTC.